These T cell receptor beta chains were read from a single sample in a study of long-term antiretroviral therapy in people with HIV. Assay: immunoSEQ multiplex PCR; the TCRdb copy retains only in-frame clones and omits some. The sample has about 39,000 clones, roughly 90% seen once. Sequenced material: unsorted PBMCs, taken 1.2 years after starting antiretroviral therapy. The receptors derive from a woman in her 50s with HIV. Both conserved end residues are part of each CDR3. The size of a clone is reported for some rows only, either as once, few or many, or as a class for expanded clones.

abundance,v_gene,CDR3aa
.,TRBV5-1,CASSPIRWRVTGELFF
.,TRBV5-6,CASSDGRTASGNTIYF
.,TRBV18,CASSPSGEGQPQHF
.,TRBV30,CAWSDTPVDLFGYTF
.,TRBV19,CASSSTGTVNEQFF
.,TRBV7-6,CASSLGGGLSYEQYF
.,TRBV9,CASSYWTGVNTEAFF
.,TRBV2,CASGRGTGAIQTQYF
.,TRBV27,CASKIIGFQAFF
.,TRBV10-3,CAISPDTEYYGYTF
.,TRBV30,CAWSVGQAHLGYTF
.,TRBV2,CASSVGLDSYNEQFF
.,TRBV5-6,CASSQNRHLSSQAKNIQYF
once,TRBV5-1,CASRQTGSTEAFF
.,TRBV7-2,CASSPGVGQGYEQYF
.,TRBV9,CASSVGGDYNEQFF
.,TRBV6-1,CASSTYTGELFF
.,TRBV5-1,CASSLGQGTSTDTQYF
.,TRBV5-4,CASSLARTFEQFF
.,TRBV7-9,CASSFYGEETQYF
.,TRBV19,CASSLLMNTEAFF
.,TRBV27,CASLGRVNTEAFF
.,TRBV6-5,CASTPASGQNEQFF
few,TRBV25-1,CASRGTFNEDSPLHF
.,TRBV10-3,CAISDLGQQPSPDTQYF
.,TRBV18,CASSLTNSGGRDEQYF
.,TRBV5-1,CASSLGFTGPYEQYF
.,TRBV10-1,CASGEYRGDTGELFF
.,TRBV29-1,CSVVIGPAYEQYF
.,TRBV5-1,CASSLGGWGGDQPQHF
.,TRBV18,CASSPSWGSGNTIYF
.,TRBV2,CASKRSASLGNEKLFF
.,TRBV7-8,CASSLGGGGIYEQYF
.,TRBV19,CASSKELQGNTEAFF
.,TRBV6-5,CASNSGGRGANVLTF
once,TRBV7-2,CASSLESGGMAVSYTF
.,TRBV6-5,CASSYRDKGYEQYF
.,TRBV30,CAWSEPGISYNSPLHF
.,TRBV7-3,CASSRGGGVSEQFF
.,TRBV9,CASSVPRDVNTGELFF
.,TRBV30,CAWSPPDRERQSYGYTF